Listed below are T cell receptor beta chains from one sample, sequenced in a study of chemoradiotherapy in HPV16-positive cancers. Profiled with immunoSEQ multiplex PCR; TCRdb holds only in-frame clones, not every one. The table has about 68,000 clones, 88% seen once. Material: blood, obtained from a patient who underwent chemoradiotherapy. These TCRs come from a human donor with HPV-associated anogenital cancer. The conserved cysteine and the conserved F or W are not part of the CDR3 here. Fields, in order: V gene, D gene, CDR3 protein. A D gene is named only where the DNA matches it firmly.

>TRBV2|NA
ASRVGTETDTQY
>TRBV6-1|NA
ASSLDRTYGYT
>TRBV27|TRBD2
ASSPVAGGQREQF
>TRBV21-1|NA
ASSTNLDVQMNTGELF
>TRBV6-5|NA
ASSYGQGQYEQY
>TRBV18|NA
ASSTGFYNEQF
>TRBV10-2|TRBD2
ASSESGGLASGRNPEQF
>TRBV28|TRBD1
AGDAGQAYGYT
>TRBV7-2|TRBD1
ASRGQVMNTEAF
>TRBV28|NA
ASRTGRSLELF
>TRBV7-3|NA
ASSRDMNEKLF
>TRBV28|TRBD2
ASSLGLAGGLPYEQY
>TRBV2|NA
ASSEAIFGRGNTEAF
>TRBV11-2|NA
ASSLPGYAGNTIY
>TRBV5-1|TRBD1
ASSPDRGSYNEQF
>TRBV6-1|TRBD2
ASISRGLATDTQY
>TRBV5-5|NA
ASSSTGTSYNEQF
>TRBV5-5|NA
ASSPEVGVYEQY
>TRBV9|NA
ASSADPQTYEQY
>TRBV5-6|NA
ASSLGPGVRNTEAF
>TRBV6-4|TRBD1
ASRRDRGNYGYT
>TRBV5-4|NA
ASSPYLTAVGGEQY
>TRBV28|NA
ASSFGPSSNQPQH
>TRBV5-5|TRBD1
ASSSGGQGSSEQF
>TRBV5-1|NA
ASSAGAPNSPLH
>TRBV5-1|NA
ASKYSFFGRGGYGYT
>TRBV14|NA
ASSQDGKTQY
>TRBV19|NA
ASRAGHLSYEQY
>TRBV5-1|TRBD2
ASSSLFAGGGNEQF
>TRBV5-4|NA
ASSSGGTTQETQY